Listed below are T cell receptor beta chains from one sample, sequenced in a study of radiotherapy plus CTLA-4 blockade in lung cancer. Here immunoSEQ multiplex PCR was the method, and the copy in TCRdb shows in-frame clones only, minus some. The table includes around 90,000 clones, about 83% detected once. The sequencing here drew on peripheral blood, taken from a patient treated with radiotherapy plus ipilimumab. These receptors were collected from a human donor with non-small cell lung cancer who had stable disease on radiotherapy plus ipilimumab. CDR3s include the opening cysteine and the closing phenylalanine or tryptophan.

>16|TRBV7-6|TRBJ2-6
CASSRGRSSGANVLTF
>12|TRBV6-5|TRBJ1-3
CASSSGTNTIYF
>15|TRBV29-1|TRBJ1-1
CSVGPPLGMSTEAFF
>15|TRBV6-5|TRBJ1-6
CASIPDRTGDSPLHF
>18|TRBV12-2|TRBJ2-1
CASRLARAPKGTYNEQFF
>16|TRBV28|TRBJ1-1
CASSLFRGQRDTEAFF
>14|TRBV28|TRBJ1-6
CASKGQVTNSPLHF
>14|TRBV11-2|TRBJ1-2
CASSNTGTGYGYTF
>11|TRBV29-1|TRBJ2-7
CSVQASYEQYF
>15|TRBV4-2|TRBJ2-5
CASSHGQGGEETQYF
>13|TRBV15|TRBJ2-2
CATSRDLPGELFF
>18|TRBV28|TRBJ2-6
CASSLWGDRSSGANVLTF
>14|TRBV7-9|TRBJ1-2
CASSSNRGAHGYTF
>12|TRBV19|TRBJ2-7
CASSIRGYEQYF
>15|TRBV27|TRBJ2-1
CASSWTGKSYNEQFF
>14|TRBV30|TRBJ2-5
CAYVGTGNMETQYF
>14|TRBV4-1|TRBJ2-3
CASSQDEGPDTQYF
>16|TRBV29-1|TRBJ2-5
CSVGTFSAQTGGTQYF
>13|TRBV28|TRBJ1-1
CASSFSLRTEAFF
>15|TRBV18|TRBJ2-4
CASSPYRGLRSIQYF
>13|TRBV6-5|TRBJ2-7
CASSYQARYEQYF
>15|TRBV9|TRBJ2-7
CASSVVAQGAGEQYF
>15|TRBV4-1|TRBJ1-1
CASSQAAGSYPEAFF
>13|TRBV11-2|TRBJ2-7
CASSLGVSYEQYF
>15|TRBV11-2|TRBJ2-5
CASSSGRGEKETQYF
>15|TRBV5-4|TRBJ2-6
CASSTHGSGANVLTF
>16|TRBV11-2|TRBJ2-7
CASSLLLQGRVVEQYF
>15|TRBV6-6|TRBJ2-5
CASRPRPGPLETQYF
>15|TRBV28|TRBJ2-7
CASTETGGRSYEQYF
>14|TRBV30|TRBJ2-7
CAWSWGRGGNEQYF
>17|TRBV5-6|TRBJ2-2
CASSFRPGLAGSGELFF
>16|TRBV18|TRBJ1-6
CASSPSGQNYNSPLHF
>15|TRBV6-1|TRBJ1-5
CASSEDRGLYQPQHF
>15|TRBV2|TRBJ2-7
CASRARLAGVHEQYF
>15|TRBV6-5|TRBJ2-1
CASSKKGGVRNEQFF
>13|TRBV5-6|TRBJ2-7
CASSSESSYEQYF
>15|TRBV7-6|TRBJ2-3
CASSNYRDSTDTQYF
>16|TRBV5-5|TRBJ1-5
CASSLVGGYSNQPQHF
>12|TRBV6-1|TRBJ2-4
CAIRAVVNIQYF
>15|TRBV10-2|TRBJ1-4
CATRDRPATNEKLFF
>14|TRBV2|TRBJ1-5
CASSESSGYQPQHF
>15|TRBV7-9|TRBJ1-2
CASSSRVGGSYGYTF
>12|TRBV7-8|TRBJ2-1
CASSPLAGEEFF
>15|TRBV4-1|TRBJ2-7
CASSGWGEDSYEQYF
>16|TRBV5-6|TRBJ2-1
CASSLGFLAGVGEQFF
>16|TRBV5-4|TRBJ2-3
CASPSTSGGFTDTQYF
>16|TRBV5-6|TRBJ2-7
CASSLVLAGGPREQYF
>16|TRBV5-6|TRBJ2-1
CASSLAAGKTYNEQFF
>14|TRBV2|TRBJ2-7
CASIEAGRWDEQYF
>17|TRBV19|TRBJ2-1
CASDLIDPGPAYNEQFF
>16|TRBV9|TRBJ1-4
CASSVGAVATNEKLFF
>13|TRBV28|TRBJ1-2
CASSWGGFYGYTF
>17|TRBV9|TRBJ2-7
CASSVGFDFRGSYEQYF
>14|TRBV7-8|TRBJ1-2
CASAFSPQGYGYTF
>14|TRBV9|TRBJ2-7
CASSVFDRGREQYF
>12|TRBV28|TRBJ1-3
CASSLRGNTIYF
>15|TRBV10-3|TRBJ2-2
CAISEAGANTGELFF